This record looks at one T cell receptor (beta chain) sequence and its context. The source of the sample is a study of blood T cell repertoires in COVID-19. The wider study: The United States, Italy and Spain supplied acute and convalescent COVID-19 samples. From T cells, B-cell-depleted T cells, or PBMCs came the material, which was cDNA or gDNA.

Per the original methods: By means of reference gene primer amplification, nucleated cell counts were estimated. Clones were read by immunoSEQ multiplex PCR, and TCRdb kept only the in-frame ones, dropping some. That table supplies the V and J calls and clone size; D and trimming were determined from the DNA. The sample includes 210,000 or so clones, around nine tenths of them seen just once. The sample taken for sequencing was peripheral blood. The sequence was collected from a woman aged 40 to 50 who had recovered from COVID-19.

The CDR3 is CASSGSGLARYNEQFF. The CDR3 nucleotides are TGCGCCAGCAGCGGATCGGGACTAGCGAGATACAATGAGCAGTTCTTC. V is TRBV4-3 and J is TRBJ2-1; TRBD2 matches 10 bases. Per the germline V gene, CDR1 is LGHNA and CDR2 is YSLEER. The J segment lost 4 bases and the V segment lost 5 bases, leaving 8 bases of the junction unmatched. CDR3 length equals 16 residues.